This T cell receptor (beta chain) was observed in a study of blood T cell repertoires in COVID-19. In the study overall: Sites across the United States, Italy and Spain contributed samples from acute and convalescent COVID-19.

Only in-frame clones appear in the TCRdb table, and some are missing; sequencing was by immunoSEQ multiplex PCR. The sample lists about 280,000 clones, approximately 90% occurring once. CDR3 length equals 15 residues. Germline V gene sequence: CDR1 SGHTA, CDR2 FQGNSA. V shed 5 bases, J shed 2 bases, and the junction held 6 bases outside the gene matches. This clonotype originated in a man aged 40-55 years with acute or convalescent COVID-19. The sequencing input was peripheral blood. This rearrangement joins TRBV7-2 to TRBJ1-3; 7 bases line up with TRBD1. The DNA for the CDR3 is TGTGCCAGCAGCCCAGACAGGGTGACTGGAAACACCATATATTTT. Protein: CASSPDRVTGNTIYF.